This record concerns one T cell receptor (beta chain) sequence. These data come from a study of T cells expressing NK-cell markers. Study information: Sequenced donors, eight in total, included seven who were HCMV-seropositive and one who was seronegative.

UMIs accompanied the 5'RACE template switching by which TCR beta cDNA was made. TCRdb reworked the 5' RACE reads into one entry per CDR3 protein, no DNA. The listing records over 200,000 distinct CDR3 sequences. The CDR3 has 14 amino acids. Germline V gene sequence: CDR1 SGHRS, CDR2 YFSETQ. Sequencing input: blood T cells: a sorted CD56 or NKG2C T cell subset, CD4+ or CD8+ T cells, or bulk PBMC T cells (not recorded which). The gene calls are TRBV5-1 and TRBJ2-1; TCRdb calls TRBD2, which cannot be checked without DNA. This clonotype originated in a man aged 18 to 35 in good health. This chain's CDR3 is CASSVGTSDNEQFF. Using reference TRBV5-1 and TRBJ2-1 for the parts outside the CDR3, the full variable domain is KAGVTQTPRYLIKTRGQQVTLSCSPISGHRSVSWYQQTPGQGLQFLFEYFSETQRNKGNFPGRFSGRQFSNSRSEMNVSTLELGDSALYLCASSVGTSDNEQFFGPGTRLTVL.